This is a list of T cell receptor beta chains from one sample in a study of T-cell reconstitution after alpha-beta-depleted transplantation in children. TCRdb reprocessed the PCR reads with MiXCR, giving one entry per CDR3 protein. The data show almost 500,000 distinct CDR3 sequences, under 15% seen once. The material sequenced was PBMCs from the stem cell graft donor, taken from the stem cell graft. These receptor sequences come from a human donor who donated a stem cell graft to a child with combined immunodeficiency. CDR3s include the opening cysteine and the closing phenylalanine or tryptophan. Each record gives: V gene, J gene, D gene, clone size, CDR3 DNA, CDR3 protein. A D gene is named only where the DNA matches it firmly. The listing skips clone size in some rows; elsewhere it reads once, few, many or a size class.

v_gene: TRBV7-3; j_gene: TRBJ2-5; d_gene: .; abundance: many; CDR3nt: TGTGCCAGCAGCTTAACGGGACATAGAGGGCAGACCCAGTACTTC; CDR3aa: CASSLTGHRGQTQYF
v_gene: TRBV9; j_gene: TRBJ2-7; d_gene: .; abundance: .; CDR3nt: TGTGCCAGCAGCCCGAACCCCTCCCATCTTGAGCAGTACTTC; CDR3aa: CASSPNPSHLEQYF
v_gene: TRBV3-1; j_gene: TRBJ1-5; d_gene: TRBD1; abundance: .; CDR3nt: TGTGCCAGCAGCCCGGGACAGCGCAATCAGCCCCAGCATTTT; CDR3aa: CASSPGQRNQPQHF
v_gene: TRBV12-3/TRBV12-4; j_gene: TRBJ1-5; d_gene: TRBD1; abundance: .; CDR3nt: TGTGCCAGCAGAGACAGGGACAGTGGGCCCCAGCATTTT; CDR3aa: CASRDRDSGPQHF
v_gene: TRBV7-6; j_gene: TRBJ2-1; d_gene: .; abundance: few; CDR3nt: TGTGCCAGCCAGATGACAATGGGCAATGAGCAGTTCTTC; CDR3aa: CASQMTMGNEQFF
v_gene: TRBV10-3; j_gene: TRBJ2-2; d_gene: .; abundance: few; CDR3nt: TGTGCCATCAGGGACGACACCGGGACAACGAACACCGGGGAGCTGTTTTTT; CDR3aa: CAIRDDTGTTNTGELFF
v_gene: TRBV12-3/TRBV12-4; j_gene: TRBJ2-1; d_gene: .; abundance: many; CDR3nt: TGTGCCAGCAGTCCCCAGACAGGTTCCTACAATGAGCAGTTCTTC; CDR3aa: CASSPQTGSYNEQFF
v_gene: TRBV7-2; j_gene: TRBJ1-3; d_gene: .; abundance: .; CDR3nt: TGTGCCAGCAGGGAGTCTGGAAACACCATATATTTT; CDR3aa: CASRESGNTIYF
v_gene: TRBV19; j_gene: TRBJ1-1; d_gene: .; abundance: .; CDR3nt: TGTGCCAGTAGTCCAGAGACAGTCAACACTGAAGCTTTCTTT; CDR3aa: CASSPETVNTEAFF
v_gene: TRBV20-1; j_gene: TRBJ2-7; d_gene: .; abundance: .; CDR3nt: TGCAGTGGAGAGGGGGACAACAGATACGAGCAGTACTTC; CDR3aa: CSGEGDNRYEQYF
v_gene: TRBV6-5; j_gene: TRBJ2-7; d_gene: TRBD2; abundance: .; CDR3nt: TGTGCCAGCAGTTACTCGGACCTAGCGGGAGTCCACGAGCAGTACTTC; CDR3aa: CASSYSDLAGVHEQYF
v_gene: TRBV29-1; j_gene: TRBJ1-3; d_gene: TRBD1; abundance: .; CDR3nt: TGCAGCGCCGTGACAGGGGCTGGAAACACCATATATTTT; CDR3aa: CSAVTGAGNTIYF